What follows are 21 T cell receptor beta chains derived from one specimen sequenced in a study of T-cell reconstitution after alpha-beta-depleted transplantation in children. Preparation of the TCRbeta library was carried out with unique molecular identifiers. A single record per CDR3 protein comes from TCRdb applying MiXCR to the PCR reads. The sample carries 490,000 or so distinct CDR3 sequences, approximately 10% recorded once. The sample consisted of PBMCs, taken before TCRalphabeta/CD19-depleted stem cell transplant. These receptors were obtained from a child aged 2 to 10 with inherited bone marrow failure, due to receive a stem cell transplant.

Turning to this clonotype: With a much larger clone just one base away, this may be a read error. The rearrangement links TRBV7-2 to TRBJ2-3, with D unresolved. There are 15 residues in the CDR3. The germline V gene has CDR1 SGHTA and CDR2 FQGNSA. The CDR3 DNA follows: TGTGCCAGCGGCTTAGGACCCTCCGAATTAGATACGCAGTATTTT. This translates into CASGLGPSELDTQYF.

The sample holds many counts of this clonotype. The chain links TRBV28 to TRBJ2-1; 14 positions agree with TRBD2. V trimming: 6 bases; J trimming: 7 bases; junction bases outside the gene matches: 8. Germline CDR1 is MDHEN and CDR2 is SYDVKM. This CDR3 is built from 16 residues. The CDR3 DNA sequence: TGTGCCAGCAGACCTCCGGGACTAGCGGGAGTGAATGAGCAGTTCTTC. The encoded protein is CASRPPGLAGVNEQFF.

This clonotype was seen repeatedly, ten times or more. The rearrangement links TRBV7-8 to TRBJ2-1; D possibly corresponds to TRBD1 (6 bases). Germline assignment: CDR1 SGHVS and CDR2 FQNEAQ. The CDR3 sequence is 16 residues long. Trimming removed 7 bases from V and 1 base from J, with 17 bases in between. CDR3 region: CASNLHRVRSYNEQFF. CDR3 coding DNA: TGTGCCAGCAACCTCCACAGGGTACGGTCCTACAATGAGCAGTTCTTC. Using reference TRBV7-8 and TRBJ2-1 for the parts outside the CDR3, the full variable domain is GAGVSQSPRYKVAKRGQDVALRCDPISGHVSLFWYQQALGQGPEFLTYFQNEAQLDKSGLPSDRFFAERPEGSVSTLKIQRTQQEDSAVYLCASNLHRVRSYNEQFFGPGTRLTVL.

This clonotype was counted many times. V is TRBV11-2 and J is TRBJ2-5; 12 bases align to TRBD2. Germline V gives CDR1 SGHAT, CDR2 FQNNGV. The J segment lost 3 bases and the V segment lost 4 bases, leaving 3 bases of the junction unmatched. The CDR3 has 15 amino acids. The CDR3 is CASSWTSGKEETQYF. The DNA of the CDR3 is TGTGCCAGCAGCTGGACTAGCGGGAAGGAAGAGACCCAGTACTTC.

This clonotype has ten or more counts. This chain joins TRBV6-1 and TRBJ2-7; D may be TRBD1 (7 bases). V was trimmed by 5 bases and J by 0 bases, leaving 11 bases between them. Germline CDR1 and CDR2: MNHNS and SASEGT. There are 14 residues in the CDR3. CDR3 loop: CASSTGDSSYEQYF. The CDR3, as DNA: TGTGCCAGCAGTACGGGGGACAGCTCCTACGAGCAGTACTTC.

In this sample, this clonotype turned up many times. This chain links TRBV5-1 with TRBJ2-1; 7 nucleotides align to TRBD2. The germline V gene encodes CDR1 SGHRS and CDR2 YFSETQ. With 5 bases clipped from V and 0 bases from J, the junction kept 5 bases outside the gene matches. The CDR3 spans 15 residues. DNA for the CDR3: TGCGCCAGCAGGACCGGGACTACCTCCTACAATGAGCAGTTCTTC. It codes for CASRTGTTSYNEQFF.

About this clonotype: A much larger clone lies a single base off, so this may be a read error. The chain is built from TRBV27 and TRBJ1-1, with a tentative D call TRBD1 (6 bases). Germline lookup yields CDR1 MNHEY and CDR2 SMNVEV (reference sequence). CDR3 length equals 13 residues. The DNA of the CDR3 is TGTGCCAGCAGCTCTACAGGGACGACTGCAGCTTTCTTT. This translates into CASSSTGTTAAFF.

Ten or more counts support this clonotype. The chain uses TRBV5-6 and TRBJ2-4, with 7 bases identical to TRBD2. The CDR3 contains 14 residues. From germline, CDR1 is SGHDT and CDR2 YYEEEE. Trimming cost V 2 bases and J 8 bases; bases outside gene matches: 7. Here the CDR3 reads CASSFVSGGYIQYF. DNA of the CDR3: TGTGCCAGCAGCTTTGTGTCGGGGGGTTACATTCAGTACTTC.

The sample holds many counts of this clonotype. The chain has TRBV7-9 and TRBJ1-2; D is unclear. V lost 4 bases and J lost 2, with 14 bases in between. Germline V gene sequence: CDR1 SEHNR, CDR2 FQNEAQ (reference sequence). This CDR3 region has 15 residues. The DNA for the CDR3 is TGTGCCAGCAGCTCCCTAGTGACGGCCAACTATGGCTACACCTTC. Its translation: CASSSLVTANYGYTF.

This CDR3 reads CASSSGAAYNEQFF. CDR3 nucleotide sequence: TGTGCCAGTTCTAGCGGTGCAGCCTACAATGAGCAGTTCTTC. V is TRBV19 and J is TRBJ2-1, with 7 bases lining up with TRBD2. CDR3 length: 14 residues. V lost 8 bases and J lost 2; bases outside the gene matches: 6. The germline CDR1 and CDR2 sequences are LNHDA and SQIVND (reference sequence).

Note on this clonotype: Germline is not matched at one junction end, which may reflect a read error. This chain joins TRBV6-5 and TRBJ2-7, with 11 bases matching TRBD2. The CDR3 is 15 amino acids. Germline CDR1 is MNHEY and CDR2 is SVGAGI. CDR3 sequence reads: CASSYSTSGTYDQYF. CDR3 in DNA: TGTGCCAGCAGTTACTCGACTAGCGGGACCTACGACCAGTACTTC.

The sample holds many counts of this clonotype. V usage is TRBV13 and J usage is TRBJ2-3; TRBD2 is a possible D gene (5 bases). Germline V gives CDR1 PRHDT, CDR2 FYEKMQ (reference sequence). The germline V and J ends were trimmed by 4 bases and 5 bases, with 13 bases remaining between them. The CDR3 loop spans 14 amino acids. CDR3 region: CASSYGNGRDTQYF. The DNA for the CDR3 is TGTGCCAGCAGCTACGGGAACGGAAGAGATACGCAGTATTTT. Full variable domain (missing parts from reference TRBV13 and TRBJ2-3): AAGVIQSPRHLIKEKRETATLKCYPIPRHDTVYWYQQGPGQDPQFLISFYEKMQSDKGSIPDRFSAQQFSDYHSELNMSSLELGDSALYFCASSYGNGRDTQYFGPGTRLTVL.

This clonotype has a count of ten or more. This chain uses TRBV28 with TRBJ1-2, with TRBD1 matching over 7 bases. V lost 6 bases to trimming and J lost 5 bases; unmatched junction nucleotides: 12. The germline V gene encodes CDR1 MDHEN and CDR2 SYDVKM. CDR3 length: 15 amino acids. DNA for the CDR3: TGTGCCAGCAGCCCAGGGACAGCCGGAGGTTATGGCTACACCTTC. It specifies CASSPGTAGGYGYTF.

This chain connects TRBV7-8 to TRBJ2-5, with D unresolved. Trimming took 3 bases from V and 7 from J, leaving 12 bases between them. Germline lookup yields CDR1 SGHVS and CDR2 FQNEAQ. The CDR3 loop spans 13 amino acids. This CDR3 is CASSLWDAGTQYF. CDR3 nucleotide sequence: TGTGCCAGCAGCTTGTGGGATGCTGGGACCCAGTACTTC.

The rearrangement joins TRBV4-3 to TRBJ2-7, with a possible D match to TRBD1 (6 bases). The germline V gene encodes CDR1 LGHNA and CDR2 YSLEER. V was cut by 1 base and J by 2 bases, with 12 bases left in between. The CDR3 is 15 amino acids. For the CDR3, the DNA is TGCGCCAGCAGCCAAGTCTTGACAGGCACCTACGAGCAGTACTTC. Its protein product is CASSQVLTGTYEQYF.

This clonotype was detected only a few times. The chain links TRBV23-1 to TRBJ2-2; D unclear. TRBV23-1 is known as an ORF, though its function is uncertain. V shed 1 base and J shed 0 bases, with 9 bases lying between them. The CDR3 is 16 residues long. As DNA, the CDR3 is TGCGCCAGCAGTCAATACCTCACGTCGAACACCGGGGAGCTGTTTTTT. Its translation is CASSQYLTSNTGELFF.

V gene TRBV4-2 combines with J gene TRBJ2-2; D unclear. V gave up 8 bases and J gave up 1 base, with 8 bases separating them. Germline-derived CDR1 and CDR2 are LGHNA and YNFKEQ. The CDR3 covers 13 residues. CDR3 nucleotide sequence: TGTGCCAGCGCCGACTGGAACACCGGGGAGCTGTTTTTT. This translates into CASADWNTGELFF.

The sample holds many counts of this clonotype. The CDR3 protein is CASSLAGAGTDTQYF. The DNA for the CDR3 is TGTGCCAGCAGCTTAGCGGGGGCTGGCACAGATACGCAGTATTTT. The chain has TRBV7-9 and TRBJ2-3; D is possibly TRBD1 (6 bases). The V end lost 0 bases, the J end lost 1 base, and 8 bases lay between the germline ends. Germline V CDR1 and CDR2: SEHNR, FQNEAQ (reference sequence). The CDR3 totals 15 residues.

The sample holds many counts of this clonotype. The chain recombines TRBV19 with TRBJ2-1; D call uncertain. Between the trimmed V and J ends, which lost 9 bases and 4 bases, there was a span of 7 bases. The germline V gene encodes CDR1 LNHDA and CDR2 SQIVND (reference sequence). The CDR3 totals 11 residues. The CDR3 DNA follows: TGTGCCAGCCCAGATTACAATGAGCAGTTCTTC. Encoded protein: CASPDYNEQFF.

This clonotype was observed a handful of times. The chain employs TRBV29-1 and TRBJ1-1; D gene ambiguous. The V gene lost 3 bases and the J gene lost 0 bases, with 8 bases spanning the gap. The CDR3 contains 13 residues. Germline V lookup: CDR1 SQVTM, CDR2 ANQGSEA. This CDR3 is CSVDGSLNTEAFF. DNA of the CDR3: TGCAGCGTTGATGGCAGCCTGAACACTGAAGCTTTCTTT.

There are many counts of this clonotype. The chain joins TRBV5-4 to TRBJ2-1, with TRBD2 as a possible D gene (6 bases). Germline V gene data show CDR1 as SGHNT and CDR2 as YYREEE (reference sequence). The CDR3 consists of 14 residues. V lost 4 bases and J 5 bases, leaving 13 bases between the germline ends. The CDR3 loop reads CASSPRDWDNEQFF. In nucleotides, the CDR3 is TGTGCCAGCAGCCCTCGGGACTGGGACAATGAGCAGTTCTTC.